These 18 T cell receptor beta chains share one sample of origin, sequenced in a study of OX40 agonist ivuxolimab in advanced cancers. Produced via immunoSEQ multiplex PCR; TCRdb's table is partial and in-frame only. The sample lists about 100,000 clones; under 95% were seen once. The sample was CD4+ or CD8+ T cells sorted from blood, taken in a trial of the OX40 agonist ivuxolimab. These TCRs come from an adult with an advanced solid tumor such as melanoma, head and neck, liver or kidney cancer.

This chain joins TRBV27 and TRBJ1-1; D unclear. Germline CDR1 and CDR2: MNHEY and SMNVEV (reference sequence). V was cut by 3 bases and J by 1 base, with 12 bases left in between. The CDR3 length is 15 residues. CDR3 DNA sequence: TGTGCCAGCAGTTTGTTTCACAGCTCGAACACTGAAGCTTTCTTT. This sequence encodes CASSLFHSSNTEAFF.

This chain uses TRBV2 with TRBJ2-1, with 11 bases that match TRBD2. CDR1 and CDR2 (germline): SNHLY, FYNNEI. V was pared by 6 bases and J by 0 bases, with 16 bases of the junction left unmatched. CDR3 length: 20 residues. CDR3 amino acids: CASSSPGSGRAQSSYNEQFF. The CDR3, as DNA: TGTGCCAGCAGCTCACCGGGTAGCGGGAGGGCCCAATCCTCCTACAATGAGCAGTTCTTC.

This rearrangement joins TRBV2 to TRBJ2-3, with D perhaps TRBD2 (6 bases). This CDR3 has 15 residues. V was trimmed by 3 bases and J by 4 bases, leaving 14 bases between them. In germline, CDR1 is SNHLY, CDR2 FYNNEI. The DNA for the CDR3 is TGTGCCAGCAGTGAGGTGGGAGGTCTGGCAGATACGCAGTATTTT. Amino acid sequence: CASSEVGGLADTQYF.

This clone was found a few times. This chain connects TRBV30 to TRBJ1-5, with 7 positions matching TRBD1. The CDR3 contains 15 residues. V trimming: 0 bases; J trimming: 8 bases; junction bases outside the gene matches: 10. The germline CDR1 and CDR2 sequences are GTSNPN and SVGIG (reference sequence). The CDR3 loop reads CAWSVGGPEIKPQHF. The CDR3 DNA is TGTGCCTGGAGTGTAGGGGGCCCAGAGATCAAGCCCCAGCATTTT. The whole variable domain, filled in from reference TRBV30 and TRBJ1-5, reads SQTIHQWPATLVQPVGSPLSLECTVEGTSNPNLYWYRQAAGRGLQLLFYSVGIGQISSEVPQNLSASRPQDRQFILSSKKLLLSDSGFYLCAWSVGGPEIKPQHFGDGTRLSIL.

The chain employs TRBV6-5 and TRBJ2-1; TRBD2 matches 9 bases. The ends lost 8 bases at V and 7 bases at J; junction bases unmatched: 9. The CDR3 is 14 residues long. CDR1 is MNHEY, CDR2 SVGAGI, per germline. CDR3 protein: CASHPGLARNEQFF. In DNA, the CDR3 is TGTGCCAGCCACCCGGGACTAGCAAGGAATGAGCAGTTCTTC.

The J gene is TRBJ2-7, the V gene TRBV2; TRBD2 matches at 9 bases. The CDR3 totals 16 residues. V dropped 5 bases and J dropped 5; count of bases not matched to a gene: 13. Germline CDR1 SNHLY, CDR2 FYNNEI. The CDR3 is CASSRLSSGIKDEQYF. The CDR3 bases are TGTGCCAGCAGTAGGTTGTCTAGCGGGATAAAGGACGAGCAGTACTTC.

V usage is TRBV9 and J usage is TRBJ1-4; 8 nucleotides line up with TRBD1. CDR3 length equals 16 residues. CDR1 and CDR2 from the germline V gene are SGDLS and YYNGEE. J lost 13 bases, V lost 3 bases, and 17 bases had no gene match. In nucleotides, the CDR3 is TGTGCCAGCAGCGCTCGCTCAGGGGGCCCCGGGGAACGACTGTTTTTT. Encoded protein: CASSARSGGPGERLFF.

The chain carries TRBV5-1 and TRBJ2-1; D remains unclear. This CDR3 spans 16 amino acids. Germline CDR1 is SGHRS and CDR2 is YFSETQ. Trimming shortened V by 4 bases and J by 0 bases, and 14 bases separated the two germline ends. The CDR3: CASSPEAVNSYNEQFF. DNA of the CDR3: TGCGCCAGCAGCCCGGAAGCAGTCAACTCCTACAATGAGCAGTTCTTC.

V usage is TRBV4-1 and J usage is TRBJ2-3, with 8 bases lining up with TRBD2. Germline V lookup: CDR1 MGHRA, CDR2 YSYEKL. The trim removed 9 bases at V and 4 bases at J, leaving 9 bases unmatched. The CDR3 extends over 14 amino acids. The CDR3 nucleotides are TGCGCCAGTAAACCGGGAGGGTGGGCAGATACGCAGTATTTT. It is translated as CASKPGGWADTQYF.

This clone was counted a few times. The gene calls are TRBV10-3 and TRBJ1-5, with 7 nucleotides matching TRBD1. Germline CDR1 and CDR2: ENHRY and SYGVKD. The CDR3 length is 15 residues. The ends lost 2 bases at V and 1 base at J; junction bases unmatched: 2. In DNA form, the CDR3 reads TGTGCCATCAGTGAGACGACAGGGAGCAATCAGCCCCAGCATTTT. Translation gives CAISETTGSNQPQHF.

The chain joins TRBV7-9 to TRBJ2-7; TRBD2 agrees at 10 bases. CDR1 and CDR2 (germline): SEHNR, FQNEAQ (reference sequence). The CDR3 consists of 15 residues. Germline trimming cut 3 bases from V and 4 bases from J; bases unmatched to any gene: 6. CDR3 protein: CASSFGPSGSYEQYF. The CDR3 nucleotides are TGTGCCAGCAGCTTTGGCCCTAGCGGGAGTTACGAGCAGTACTTC.

V gene TRBV9 combines with J gene TRBJ1-4; unclear D gene. This CDR3 is built from 15 residues. Trimming removed 4 bases at V and 0 bases at J, with 10 bases between. Germline lookup yields CDR1 SGDLS and CDR2 YYNGEE. The CDR3 coding sequence is TGTGCCAGCAGCTCCCACAGTGCAACTAATGAAAAACTGTTTTTT. Its translation is CASSSHSATNEKLFF.

This chain connects TRBV6-4 to TRBJ2-1; TRBD2 matches at 11 bases. Germline-derived CDR1 and CDR2 are MRHNA and SNTAGT. The CDR3 consists of 16 residues. With V trimmed by 3 bases and J by 8 bases, 9 bases remained unmatched. In nucleotides, the CDR3 is TGTGCCAGCAGTGAGACTAGCGGGAAGGGAGTCGATGAGCAGTTCTTC. Translating it yields CASSETSGKGVDEQFF.

This chain uses TRBV27 with TRBJ2-7, with D perhaps given as TRBD1 or TRBD2 (5 bases each). The V end lost 2 bases, the J end lost 2 bases, and 10 bases lay between the germline ends. Germline-derived CDR1 and CDR2 are MNHEY and SMNVEV (reference sequence). The CDR3 contains 14 residues. CDR3 nucleotide sequence: TGTGCCAGCAGTTTACACGGGACCACCTACGAGCAGTACTTC. Amino acids: CASSLHGTTYEQYF.

The chain employs TRBV5-4 and TRBJ2-3; D possibly corresponds to TRBD2 (5 bases). The CDR3 contains 14 residues. CDR1 SGHNT and CDR2 YYREEE come from the germline V gene (reference sequence). Trimming took 1 base from V and 5 from J, leaving 11 bases between them. CDR3 nucleotide sequence: TGTGCCAGCAGCTTGTTTAGCGAAGGAGATACGCAGTATTTT. It is translated as CASSLFSEGDTQYF. Combining the CDR3 with reference TRBV5-4 and TRBJ2-3 gives the whole variable domain ETGVTQSPTHLIKTRGQQVTLRCSSQSGHNTVSWYQQALGQGPQFIFQYYREEENGRGNFPPRFSGLQFPNYSSELNVNALELDDSALYLCASSLFSEGDTQYFGPGTRLTVL.

A single count supports this clone. The V call is TRBV5-4, the J call TRBJ1-5, with D unresolved. Germline assignment: CDR1 SGHNT and CDR2 YYREEE (reference sequence). With 3 bases removed from V and 3 bases from J, the gap between germline ends came to 13 bases. There are 15 residues in the CDR3. The CDR3 sequence: CASSSTPDFNQPQHF. The CDR3 DNA reads as TGTGCCAGCAGCTCAACCCCGGACTTCAATCAGCCCCAGCATTTT.

This chain links TRBV18 with TRBJ2-3; unclear D gene. Per the germline V gene, CDR1 is KGHSH and CDR2 is LQKENI. CDR3 length: 13 residues. V was clipped by 8 bases and J by 1 base, with 10 bases between them. The CDR3 reads CASEYRGTDTQYF. Written as DNA, the CDR3 is TGTGCCAGCGAATATCGAGGCACAGATACGCAGTATTTT.

The chain recombines TRBV5-4 with TRBJ2-2; 8 bases map to TRBD1. V shed 4 bases, J shed 5 bases, and the junction held 10 bases outside the gene matches. The CDR3 has 16 amino acids. Germline assignment: CDR1 SGHNT and CDR2 YYREEE (reference sequence). The chain's CDR3 is CASSQGTGRGTGELFF. The CDR3 coding sequence is TGTGCCAGCAGCCAAGGGACAGGCCGCGGGACCGGGGAGCTGTTTTTT.